This TCR beta chain was identified in a study of blood T cell repertoires in COVID-19. Profiling relied on immunoSEQ multiplex PCR, and the TCRdb table lists in-frame clones only, not all of them. Altogether some 330,000 clones are present, 80% to 90% being singletons, with the ten largest covering over 4.5%. Clinical histories supplied by participants themselves formed the basis of cohort assignment. Deletions cut 3 bases from V and 0 bases from J, with 9 bases between. The germline V gene has CDR1 MNHNS and CDR2 SASEGT. This CDR3 region has 14 residues. The sequencing input was PBMCs or T cells enriched from blood (not recorded which). The gene calls are TRBV6-1 and TRBJ2-7; D gene uncertain. The clonotype was recovered from a man under 40 who had recovered from COVID-19. The CDR3 nucleotides are TGTGCCAGCAGTGAGACGAGCGACTCCTACGAGCAGTACTTC. This sequence encodes CASSETSDSYEQYF.